The present TCR beta chain was sequenced within a study of identical twins. Study-level points and caveats: Researchers reported weaker excess twin sharing in beta out-of-frame sequences. Models underpredicted monozygotic twin sharing of out-of-frame TCR alpha. Memory repertoires lacked the insertion deficit that abundant cord blood beta clonotypes showed.

The cDNA had a unique molecular identifier and a template-switch universal primer site. MiXCR, applied by TCRdb to the 5' RACE reads, yields one record per CDR3 protein. The sample contains about 550,000 distinct CDR3 sequences, 20% to 25% of which appear only once. The CDR3 consists of 13 residues. The germline V and J ends were trimmed by 0 bases and 4 bases, with 6 bases remaining between them. CDR1 is SGHAT, CDR2 FQNNGV, per germline. In the case of this clonotype: Its target is not known.

Another study also made use of these data, one on yellow fever vaccine responses in identical twins.

The J gene is TRBJ2-5, the V gene TRBV11-2; D not certain. The sequence was collected from a young woman in good health. Sequencing used CD4+ T cells sorted from blood. The CDR3 here is CASSLERSETQYF. The CDR3, as DNA: TGTGCCAGCAGCTTAGAACGTTCAGAGACCCAGTACTTC.